Each of the 13 T cell receptor beta chains below was sequenced from the same sample in a study of cytomegalovirus exposure and HLA in healthy donors. The table came from immunoSEQ multiplex PCR; TCRdb's copy has only in-frame clones and leaves some out. The sample lists about 360,000 clones, roughly 85% occurring once. The sequenced sample consisted of PBMCs. These receptor sequences come from a woman aged 18-35 years in good health and CMV-seronegative.

V and J are TRBV6-5 and TRBJ1-5; 8 bases match TRBD1. Germline values: CDR1 MNHEY, CDR2 SVGAGI. The V gene end was trimmed by 6 bases and the J gene end by 6 bases; junction bases not matched to a gene: 7. The CDR3 contains 14 residues. CDR3 DNA sequence: TGTGCCAGCAGCCCCGACAGGGGTCCTCAGCCCCAGCATTTT. It codes for CASSPDRGPQPQHF.

The chain is built from TRBV7-8 and TRBJ1-2, with 10 bases aligning to TRBD1. With 6 bases clipped from V and 5 bases from J, the junction kept 3 bases outside the gene matches. Germline V gene data show CDR1 as SGHVS and CDR2 as FQNEAQ. The CDR3 is made up of 13 amino acids. CDR3 sequence: CASRPDRGYGYTF. As DNA, the CDR3 is TGTGCCAGCAGACCGGACAGGGGGTATGGCTACACCTTC.

This chain links TRBV5-1 with TRBJ2-1, with TRBD2 matching over 14 bases. V was clipped by 5 bases and J by 4 bases; unmatched bases: 5. Germline assignment: CDR1 SGHRS and CDR2 YFSETQ. The CDR3 is 16 amino acids. Here the CDR3 reads CASRGTSGGPYNEQFF. CDR3 nucleotides: TGCGCCAGCAGAGGGACTAGCGGGGGCCCTTACAATGAGCAGTTCTTC.

This chain joins TRBV5-1 and TRBJ2-5; D is possibly TRBD2 (5 bases). The length of the CDR3 is 13 residues. Germline V CDR1 and CDR2: SGHRS, YFSETQ. V lost 0 bases to trimming and J lost 7 bases, with 10 bases between them. This CDR3 reads CASSLAGRGTQYF. CDR3 DNA sequence: TGCGCCAGCAGCTTGGCCGGTCGGGGGACCCAGTACTTC.

This chain joins TRBV5-1 and TRBJ2-3, with 11 positions matching TRBD2. CDR1 and CDR2 from the germline V gene are SGHRS and YFSETQ. The CDR3 runs 19 residues. The V gene end was trimmed by 0 bases and the J gene end by 4 bases; junction bases not matched to a gene: 13. The CDR3 loop is CASSLVGTSGGGVADTQYF. DNA of the CDR3: TGCGCCAGCAGCTTGGTTGGGACTAGCGGCGGAGGTGTGGCAGATACGCAGTATTTT.

The chain carries TRBV6-1 and TRBJ1-2; a weak D match, TRBD1 (5 bases). Germline lookup yields CDR1 MNHNS and CDR2 SASEGT. The CDR3 is made up of 15 amino acids. V was cut by 6 bases and J by 4 bases, with 18 bases left in between. CDR3 sequence: CASSYASTGSYGYTF. The CDR3 DNA is TGTGCCAGCAGCTACGCATCCACAGGAAGCTATGGCTACACCTTC.

This clone occurred once. The chain recombines TRBV30 with TRBJ2-1; TRBD2 aligns across 8 bases. The germline gives CDR1 GTSNPN, CDR2 SVGIG (reference sequence). The CDR3 sequence is 15 residues long. V dropped 4 bases and J dropped 7; count of bases not matched to a gene: 12. CDR3 DNA: TGTGCCTGGACTGCGGGGGGCTATCCTACAAATGAGCAGTTCTTC. This sequence encodes CAWTAGGYPTNEQFF.

In its sample, this clone was seen once. The gene calls are TRBV6-1 and TRBJ2-3, with a tentative D call TRBD2 (5 bases). This CDR3 region has 14 residues. Germline-derived CDR1 and CDR2 are MNHNS and SASEGT. With 7 bases removed from V and 2 bases from J, the gap between germline ends came to 13 bases. The CDR3 here is CASTRGTHTDTQYF. The CDR3, as DNA: TGTGCCAGCACCCGGGGTACCCACACAGATACGCAGTATTTT.

This chain uses TRBV5-1 with TRBJ2-1; 8 bases are a match to TRBD1. The CDR3 spans 12 residues. Germline V lookup: CDR1 SGHRS, CDR2 YFSETQ. V shed 4 bases and J 8 bases; nucleotides not matched to a gene: 2. CDR3 region: CASSPDRDEQFF. For the CDR3, the DNA is TGCGCCAGCAGCCCGGACAGGGATGAGCAGTTCTTC.

The V and J genes are TRBV20-1 and TRBJ1-2; D call uncertain. This CDR3 comprises 11 residues. The V end was cut by 1 base, the J end by 4 bases, with 4 bases between. Germline V gene sequence: CDR1 DFQATT, CDR2 SNEGSKA (reference sequence). The CDR3 nucleotides are TGCAGTGCTAGAGTCAGCTATGGCTACACCTTC. This translates into CSARVSYGYTF.

This clone was counted a few times. The CDR3 is CASSDGSQENGELFF. The CDR3 DNA is TGTGCCAGCAGTGACGGGTCACAGGAGAACGGGGAGCTGTTTTTT. The J gene is TRBJ2-2, the V gene TRBV6-4; the D gene is possibly TRBD1 (5 bases). The CDR3 consists of 15 residues. Trimming removed 2 bases at V and 7 bases at J, with 14 bases between. Looked up from germline, CDR1 is MRHNA and CDR2 is SNTAGT.

The rearrangement joins TRBV2 to TRBJ2-5; perhaps TRBD1 as D (6 bases). The CDR3 is made up of 12 amino acids. Looked up from germline, CDR1 is SNHLY and CDR2 is FYNNEI. The V end was cut by 6 bases, the J end by 4 bases, with 9 bases between. CDR3 residues: CASRDRSETQYF. In nucleotides, the CDR3 is TGTGCCAGCAGGGACAGATCAGAGACCCAGTACTTC.

The rearrangement joins TRBV30 to TRBJ1-1; 9 bases are a match to TRBD1. The ends lost 0 bases at V and 1 base at J; junction bases unmatched: 9. Germline V CDR1 and CDR2: GTSNPN, SVGIG (reference sequence). The CDR3 is made up of 17 amino acids. The CDR3 loop is CAWSVLDRGYGNTEAFF. The DNA of the CDR3 is TGTGCCTGGAGTGTACTGGACAGGGGATATGGGAACACTGAAGCTTTCTTT.